Presented here are 30 T cell receptor beta chains from one specimen sequenced in a study of blood T cell repertoires in COVID-19. Only in-frame clones appear in the TCRdb table, and some are missing; sequencing was by immunoSEQ multiplex PCR. The sample records roughly 68,000 clones, 80% to 90% being singletons. The sequenced material came from peripheral blood. Every receptor here comes from a human donor in a cohort sampled during active COVID-19.

The chain links TRBV6-2 or TRBV6-3 to TRBJ2-5, with 7 bases identical to TRBD2. The V gene's germline CDR1 is MNHEY and CDR2 SVGEGT. The CDR3 consists of 15 residues. V was clipped by 5 bases and J by 1 base; unmatched bases: 7. The chain's CDR3 is CASSAGLGLQETQYF. The DNA of the CDR3 is TGTGCCAGCAGTGCCGGACTAGGGCTCCAAGAGACCCAGTACTTC.

This rearrangement joins TRBV19 to TRBJ1-2; no clear D. Per germline, CDR1 LNHDA and CDR2 SQIVND (reference sequence). The CDR3 spans 14 residues. V shed 7 bases and J shed 0 bases, with 12 bases lying between them. This chain's CDR3 is CASIPGSTNYGYTF. The CDR3 coding sequence is TGTGCCAGTATTCCAGGATCCACTAACTATGGCTACACCTTC.

The chain combines TRBV18 with TRBJ2-3; D may be TRBD1 (5 bases). Trimming took off 2 bases at V and 6 bases at J, with 9 bases between the two ends. The CDR3 runs 13 residues. From germline, CDR1 is KGHSH and CDR2 LQKENI. This CDR3 is CASSPWQGDTQYF. The CDR3 coding sequence is TGTGCCAGCTCACCATGGCAGGGTGATACGCAGTATTTT.

This chain connects TRBV7-2 to TRBJ2-1, with a weak D call TRBD1 (6 bases). V lost 4 bases to trimming and J lost 10 bases, with 14 bases between them. The CDR3 extends over 13 amino acids. Per the germline V gene, CDR1 is SGHTA and CDR2 is FQGNSA. The CDR3 loop is CASSSGHDNEQFF. DNA for the CDR3: TGTGCCAGCAGCTCGGGACACGATAACGAGCAGTTCTTC.

This sequence joins TRBV7-6 and TRBJ2-5, with D tentatively TRBD1 (6 bases). This CDR3 region has 17 residues. Between the trimmed V and J ends, which lost 1 base and 5 bases, there was a span of 20 bases. The germline V gene encodes CDR1 SGHVS and CDR2 FNYEAQ. CDR3 region: CASSLGGDNRRRETQYF. For the CDR3, the DNA is TGTGCCAGCAGCTTAGGAGGGGACAACCGACGGCGGGAGACCCAGTACTTC. The whole variable domain, remainder taken from reference TRBV7-6 and TRBJ2-5, is GAGVSQSPRYKVTKRGQDVALRCDPISGHVSLYWYRQALGQGPEFLTYFNYEAQQDKSGLPNDRFSAERPEGSISTLTIQRTEQRDSAMYRCASSLGGDNRRRETQYFGPGTRLLVL.

The chain combines TRBV7-9 with TRBJ2-6, with 7 nucleotides matching TRBD1. Germline trimming cut 3 bases from V and 3 bases from J; bases unmatched to any gene: 14. Germline lookup yields CDR1 SEHNR and CDR2 FQNEAQ (reference sequence). The CDR3 extends over 19 amino acids. The CDR3 sequence: CASSLSIGTEYGGANVLTF. As DNA, the CDR3 is TGTGCCAGCAGCTTGAGCATCGGGACAGAATATGGTGGGGCCAACGTCCTGACTTTC.

The chain has TRBV2 and TRBJ2-2, with a possible D match to TRBD1 (5 bases). Trimming took off 6 bases at V and 7 bases at J, with 12 bases between the two ends. This CDR3 comprises 13 residues. CDR1 is SNHLY, CDR2 FYNNEI, per germline. The chain's CDR3 is CASSLMGRGELFF. In nucleotides, the CDR3 is TGTGCCAGCAGCCTTATGGGGCGCGGGGAGCTGTTTTTT. Full variable domain (outside the CDR3, taken from reference TRBV2 and TRBJ2-2): EPEVTQTPSHQVTQMGQEVILRCVPISNHLYFYWYRQILGQKVEFLVSFYNNEISEKSEIFDDQFSVERPDGSNFTLKIRSTKLEDSAMYFCASSLMGRGELFFGEGSRLTVL.

CDR3 sequence reads: CASSPGQGLSPDTQYF. The CDR3 nucleotides read TGTGCCAGCAGCCCCGGACAGGGGTTGAGCCCAGATACGCAGTATTTT. The rearrangement links TRBV7-8 to TRBJ2-3, with 9 bases fitting TRBD1. The germline V gene encodes CDR1 SGHVS and CDR2 FQNEAQ. The CDR3 spans 16 residues. The J segment lost 4 bases and the V segment lost 5 bases, leaving 10 bases of the junction unmatched.

The V and J genes are TRBV28 and TRBJ2-1; D is possibly TRBD2 (6 bases). V lost 5 bases and J 15 bases, leaving 17 bases between the germline ends. Germline V lookup: CDR1 MDHEN, CDR2 SYDVKM. The CDR3 spans 12 residues. This chain's CDR3 is CASSPGLGAGFF. The DNA for the CDR3 is TGTGCCAGCAGTCCGGGACTGGGAGCTGGGTTCTTC.

The chain has TRBV18 and TRBJ1-5; a weak D match, TRBD1 (6 bases). The CDR3 extends over 16 amino acids. V was pared by 4 bases and J by 0 bases, with 13 bases between. Germline CDR1 and CDR2: KGHSH and LQKENI. The DNA of the CDR3 is TGTGCCAGCTCACTAGGGACACCCGATAGCAATCAGCCCCAGCATTTT. Protein: CASSLGTPDSNQPQHF.

This rearrangement joins TRBV13 to TRBJ2-5; 13 bases map to TRBD2. CDR3 length equals 15 residues. Germline CDR1 PRHDT, CDR2 FYEKMQ (reference sequence). The J segment lost 6 bases and the V segment lost 6 bases, leaving 7 bases of the junction unmatched. CDR3 nucleotide sequence: TGTGCCAGCAGTCGGACTAGCGGGAGTAGGAAGACCCAGTACTTC. This gives the protein CASSRTSGSRKTQYF.

This clone was detected once. J is TRBJ2-1 and V is TRBV5-6, with D perhaps matching TRBD2 (5 bases). Between the trimmed V and J ends, which lost 1 base and 6 bases, there was a span of 17 bases. Germline CDR1 SGHDT, CDR2 YYEEEE. This CDR3 has 16 residues. CDR3 sequence reads: CASSLLGRARGNEQFF. In DNA, the CDR3 is TGTGCCAGCAGCTTGCTCGGACGGGCTCGGGGCAATGAGCAGTTCTTC.

The V gene is TRBV11-1, the J gene TRBJ2-1, with 7 positions matching TRBD2. Germline V gene sequence: CDR1 SGHAT, CDR2 FQDESV (reference sequence). The V gene end was trimmed by 5 bases and the J gene end by 2 bases; junction bases not matched to a gene: 9. The CDR3 runs 16 residues. CDR3 DNA sequence: TGTGCCAGCAGCCGAAGGACCGGGGGGACCTACAATGAGCAGTTCTTC. Its protein product is CASSRRTGGTYNEQFF.

The V call is TRBV4-3, the J call TRBJ2-2, with 7 bases that match TRBD1. Germline V gene lookup returns CDR1 LGHNA and CDR2 YSLEER. CDR3 length: 14 amino acids. The ends lost 2 bases at V and 7 bases at J; junction bases unmatched: 4. CDR3 sequence: CASSQTGVGGELFF. DNA for the CDR3: TGCGCCAGCAGCCAAACAGGGGTGGGCGGGGAGCTGTTTTTT.

This chain uses TRBV24-1 with TRBJ2-1; 14 positions match TRBD2. Germline CDR1 is KGHDR and CDR2 is SFDVKD. The V segment lost 2 bases and the J segment 12 bases; nucleotides outside the gene matches: 11. This CDR3 is 17 amino acids long. The CDR3 nucleotides are TGTGCCACCAGTGATTGGACTAGCGGGAGGCCCACTCAAGTGCAGTTCTTC. Protein sequence: CATSDWTSGRPTQVQFF.

The count of this clone is one. The chain links TRBV6-5 to TRBJ2-1; D perhaps matches TRBD1 (5 bases). This CDR3 has 13 amino acids. V dropped 6 bases and J dropped 2 bases, with 8 bases sitting between them. Germline V gene lookup returns CDR1 MNHEY and CDR2 SVGAGI. The CDR3 protein is CASSREPYNEQFF. For the CDR3, the DNA is TGTGCCAGCAGCAGGGAACCCTACAATGAGCAGTTCTTC.

The chain employs TRBV27 and TRBJ2-1; weak D call: TRBD1 (5 bases). Germline lookup yields CDR1 MNHEY and CDR2 SMNVEV (reference sequence). Trimming removed 3 bases from V and 3 bases from J, with 12 bases in between. The CDR3 extends over 15 amino acids. For the CDR3, the DNA is TGTGCCAGCAGTTTCCGGGCAGGGAACTACAATGAGCAGTTCTTC. Translated, it gives CASSFRAGNYNEQFF.

This clone was counted only a few times. The V gene is TRBV7-2, the J gene TRBJ1-2, with TRBD1 identical over 9 bases. Per the germline V gene, CDR1 is SGHTA and CDR2 is FQGNSA. This CDR3 region has 13 residues. V lost 4 bases to trimming and J lost 7 bases; unmatched junction nucleotides: 4. Here the CDR3 DNA reads TGTGCCAGCAGCTCTAGGGACAGGGTTGGCTACACCTTC. This encodes CASSSRDRVGYTF.

This sequence joins TRBV3-1 (or the pseudogene TRBV3-2) and TRBJ2-7; D remains unclear. V was trimmed by 4 bases and J by 4 bases, leaving 8 bases between them. Germline values: CDR1 LGHDT, CDR2 YNNKEL (reference sequence). This CDR3 has 12 residues. CDR3 sequence: CASSLYSYEQYF. In DNA, the CDR3 is TGTGCCAGCAGCCTATACAGTTACGAGCAGTACTTC.

The chain combines TRBV4-1 with TRBJ1-6; TRBD1 is a possible D gene (6 bases). The V end was cut by 2 bases, the J end by 7 bases, with 21 bases between. Germline CDR1 MGHRA, CDR2 YSYEKL. The CDR3 consists of 18 residues. CDR3 loop: CASSQHTTGGGSNSPLHF. CDR3 nucleotide sequence: TGCGCCAGCAGCCAACATACTACCGGGGGGGGCTCGAATTCACCCCTCCACTTT.

This chain uses TRBV7-9 with TRBJ1-1; no firm D call. The germline V and J ends were trimmed by 1 base and 6 bases, with 12 bases remaining between them. The CDR3 totals 14 residues. The germline gives CDR1 SEHNR, CDR2 FQNEAQ (reference sequence). The CDR3 coding sequence is TGTGCCAGCAGCTTAGTTGACCGTGGAGCTGAAGCTTTCTTT. It codes for CASSLVDRGAEAFF.

DNA of the CDR3: TGTGCCAGCAGCTTGGTGGGGCAGGGCCCTCCAGGAAACACCATATATTTT. It translates to CASSLVGQGPPGNTIYF. The J gene is TRBJ1-3, the V gene TRBV5-6; possibly TRBD1 for D (5 bases). This CDR3 comprises 17 residues. Germline V gene data show CDR1 as SGHDT and CDR2 as YYEEEE. Deletions cut 0 bases from V and 4 bases from J, with 17 bases between.

This clone was detected a few times. V and J are TRBV13 and TRBJ1-2; D call uncertain. CDR3 size: 16 residues. V dropped 1 base and J dropped 0 bases, with 12 bases sitting between them. The germline V gene has CDR1 PRHDT and CDR2 FYEKMQ (reference sequence). CDR3 sequence reads: CASSLVTHPSNYGYTF. The CDR3 nucleotides are TGTGCCAGCAGCTTAGTCACACATCCTTCTAACTATGGCTACACCTTC.

J is TRBJ1-1 and V is TRBV5-1; D is undetermined. Trimming removed 0 bases from V and 0 bases from J, with 12 bases in between. Germline V gene data show CDR1 as SGHRS and CDR2 as YFSETQ. The CDR3 loop spans 16 amino acids. The chain's CDR3 is CASSLVPRGLNTEAFF. CDR3 sequence (DNA): TGCGCCAGCAGCTTGGTGCCGAGAGGGTTGAACACTGAAGCTTTCTTT.

The rearrangement joins TRBV19 to TRBJ1-6, with 8 nucleotides matching TRBD1. The trim removed 10 bases at V and 3 bases at J, leaving 5 bases unmatched. Per germline, CDR1 LNHDA and CDR2 SQIVND (reference sequence). The CDR3 is made up of 14 amino acids. The chain's CDR3 is CATSGGHYNSPLHF. For the CDR3, the DNA is TGTGCCACCTCAGGGGGCCACTATAATTCACCCCTCCACTTT. The full variable domain, completed using reference TRBV19 and TRBJ1-6, is DGGITQSPKYLFRKEGQNVTLSCEQNLNHDAMYWYRQDPGQGLRLIYYSQIVNDFQKGDIAEGYSVSREKKESFPLTVTSAQKNPTAFYLCATSGGHYNSPLHFGNGTRLTVT.

The CDR3 region is CASSQGPGRNYGYTF. The CDR3, as DNA: TGTGCCAGCAGCCAAGGCCCAGGGAGGAACTATGGCTACACCTTC. This sequence joins TRBV14 and TRBJ1-2, with D possibly being TRBD1 (5 bases). The CDR3 loop spans 15 amino acids. Germline lookup yields CDR1 SGHDN and CDR2 FVKESK. V lost 1 base to trimming and J lost 2 bases, with 11 bases between them.

The rearrangement links TRBV4-2 to TRBJ2-1, with 7 bases fitting TRBD2. The CDR3 extends over 13 amino acids. Germline V gene data show CDR1 as LGHNA and CDR2 as YNFKEQ. Trimming at V came to 7 bases and at J to 0 bases, leaving 0 bases not matched to a gene. CDR3 in amino acids: CASTSGSYNEQFF. CDR3 DNA: TGTGCCAGCACTAGCGGCTCCTACAATGAGCAGTTCTTC.

The chain's CDR3 is CASSPRTGNFGDTQYF. The DNA of the CDR3 is TGTGCCAGCTCACCCAGGACAGGGAATTTTGGAGATACGCAGTATTTT. This sequence joins TRBV18 and TRBJ2-3; 8 bases line up with TRBD1. Germline V CDR1 and CDR2: KGHSH, LQKENI. V was clipped by 3 bases and J by 5 bases; unmatched bases: 10. This CDR3 region has 16 residues.

This chain links TRBV6-5 with TRBJ1-1, with 8 bases aligning to TRBD1. CDR1 is MNHEY and CDR2 is SVGAGI in the germline V gene. With 6 bases clipped from V and 11 bases from J, the junction kept 5 bases outside the gene matches. The CDR3 has 11 amino acids. The CDR3 is CASRNRGRAFF. The CDR3 bases are TGTGCCAGCAGGAACAGGGGGAGGGCTTTCTTT.

The rearrangement uses TRBV19 and TRBJ2-1; 7 nucleotides line up with TRBD2. The CDR3 spans 14 residues. Germline CDR1 reads LNHDA; CDR2 reads SQIVND (reference sequence). This CDR3 is CASRGEIQYNEQFF. The CDR3 nucleotides read TGTGCGAGCCGGGGGGAGATTCAGTACAATGAGCAGTTCTTC. Combining the CDR3 with reference TRBV19 and TRBJ2-1 gives the whole variable domain DGGITQSPKYLFRKEGQNVTLSCEQNLNHDAMYWYRQDPGQGLRLIYYSQIVNDFQKGDIAEGYSVSREKKESFPLTVTSAQKNPTAFYLCASRGEIQYNEQFFGPGTRLTVL.